Each of the 18 T cell receptor beta chains below was sequenced from the same sample in a study of blood T cell repertoires in COVID-19. Repertoires were generated with immunoSEQ multiplex PCR, while TCRdb's copy carries only in-frame clones and drops some. Among some 200,000 clones listed, approximately 87% were seen once. The sample comprised peripheral blood. The receptors come from a woman aged 60 to 75 with COVID-19, enrolled during active disease.

The chain joins TRBV19 to TRBJ2-1; 8 bases line up with TRBD2. Germline V gene lookup returns CDR1 LNHDA and CDR2 SQIVND (reference sequence). The CDR3 runs to 14 residues. V gave up 4 bases and J gave up 4 bases; unmatched junction bases: 3. CDR3 region: CASSTPSGYNEQFF. The CDR3 DNA is TGTGCCAGTAGTACGCCTAGCGGGTACAATGAGCAGTTCTTC.

This clone turned up a few times. V usage is TRBV14 and J usage is TRBJ1-2, with a possible D match to TRBD1 (5 bases). The CDR3 is 15 amino acids. CDR1 is SGHDN, CDR2 FVKESK, per germline. V dropped 4 bases and J dropped 7 bases, with 19 bases sitting between them. This CDR3 reads CASSPLTGSARGYTF. CDR3 sequence (DNA): TGTGCCAGCAGCCCCCTAACAGGCTCCGCTCGTGGCTACACCTTC.

The chain joins TRBV24-1 to TRBJ2-1; 7 nucleotides line up with TRBD1. CDR1 and CDR2 (germline): KGHDR, SFDVKD. The CDR3 loop spans 14 amino acids. With V trimmed by 7 bases and J by 1 base, 3 bases remained unmatched. The CDR3 reads CATSPGQSYNEQFF. DNA of the CDR3: TGTGCCACCAGCCCGGGACAGTCCTACAATGAGCAGTTCTTC.

This clone was picked up a small number of times. V gene TRBV7-2 combines with J gene TRBJ2-7; 12 nucleotides align to TRBD2. The CDR3 covers 13 residues. The germline gives CDR1 SGHTA, CDR2 FQGNSA. After removal of 7 bases from V and 3 bases from J, the junction contained 1 base not matched to a gene. In nucleotides, the CDR3 is TGTGCCAGCACGACTAGCGGGGGCTACGAGCAGTACTTC. It yields the protein CASTTSGGYEQYF.

This chain uses TRBV5-1 with TRBJ1-2; tentative D call: TRBD1 (6 bases). Trimming left V 3 bases short and J 4 bases short, with 10 bases between. The CDR3 has 13 amino acids. Germline V CDR1 and CDR2: SGHRS, YFSETQ. The CDR3 loop reads CASSSQGSYGYTF. The CDR3 bases are TGCGCCAGCAGCTCCCAGGGGTCCTATGGCTACACCTTC. The whole variable domain, filled in from reference TRBV5-1 and TRBJ1-2, reads KAGVTQTPRYLIKTRGQQVTLSCSPISGHRSVSWYQQTPGQGLQFLFEYFSETQRNKGNFPGRFSGRQFSNSRSEMNVSTLELGDSALYLCASSSQGSYGYTFGSGTRLTVV.

This chain uses TRBV20-1 with TRBJ1-1; D unresolved. The CDR3 contains 15 residues. In germline, CDR1 is DFQATT, CDR2 SNEGSKA (reference sequence). V lost 3 bases, J lost 0 bases, and 14 bases lay in between. CDR3 in amino acids: CSASPPRNMNTEAFF. DNA for the CDR3: TGCAGTGCTAGTCCGCCCAGGAATATGAACACTGAAGCTTTCTTT.

The count of this clone is one. The CDR3 DNA is TGCGCCAGCAGCTTGAGGGACAGGGGACTCCCTAGGGGCACAGATACGCAGTATTTT. Protein: CASSLRDRGLPRGTDTQYF. V and J are TRBV5-1 and TRBJ2-3; 10 bases are shared with TRBD1. Germline trimming cut 1 base from V and 1 base from J; bases unmatched to any gene: 12. The CDR3 sequence is 19 residues long. Germline V lookup: CDR1 SGHRS, CDR2 YFSETQ.

This clone came up a few times. The chain carries TRBV30 and TRBJ2-7; 9 bases are shared with TRBD2. Germline loops: CDR1 GTSNPN, CDR2 SVGIG (reference sequence). V was clipped by 1 base and J by 2 bases; unmatched bases: 0. The CDR3 covers 13 residues. CDR3 region: CAWSGGRAYEQYF. CDR3 DNA: TGTGCCTGGAGTGGCGGGAGGGCCTACGAGCAGTACTTC.

The rearrangement links TRBV18 to TRBJ2-1, with 10 bases matching TRBD2. This CDR3 region has 18 residues. The germline CDR1 and CDR2 sequences are KGHSH and LQKENI. V lost 6 bases to trimming and J lost 0 bases; unmatched junction nucleotides: 11. The CDR3 region is CASSLTGLAETSYNEQFF. The CDR3, as DNA: TGTGCCAGCTCCCTCACTGGACTAGCGGAGACCTCCTACAATGAGCAGTTCTTC.

The chain uses TRBV27 and TRBJ2-5; 7 nucleotides match TRBD2. The germline gives CDR1 MNHEY, CDR2 SMNVEV (reference sequence). The CDR3 loop spans 16 amino acids. Trimming took 0 bases from V and 5 from J; bases not matched to a gene: 9. In DNA form, the CDR3 reads TGTGCCAGCAGTTTATCAGGGAGGGAAGAAGTGGAGACCCAGTACTTC. As protein: CASSLSGREEVETQYF.

The CDR3 loop reads CASSQVYSATDTQYF. The CDR3 DNA follows: TGCGCCAGCAGCCAAGTATATAGCGCCACAGATACGCAGTATTTT. V usage is TRBV4-1 and J usage is TRBJ2-3, with D perhaps matching TRBD2 (5 bases). Germline CDR1 reads MGHRA; CDR2 reads YSYEKL. Trimming removed 1 base from V and 2 bases from J, with 10 bases in between. The CDR3 length is 15 residues.

This clone has only one observation. The rearrangement joins TRBV6-6 to TRBJ1-2; 10 nucleotides align to TRBD1. This CDR3 is 16 amino acids long. Trimming removed 5 bases from V and 7 bases from J; junction bases left unmatched: 13. The germline gives CDR1 MNHNY, CDR2 SVGAGI (reference sequence). CDR3 DNA sequence: TGTGCCAGCAGTCTCTTCCCCGGGACAGGGGCAGGTGGCTACACCTTC. Encoded protein: CASSLFPGTGAGGYTF.

The chain employs TRBV11-2 and TRBJ2-7; 10 nucleotides line up with TRBD2. V trimming: 2 bases; J trimming: 1 base; junction bases outside the gene matches: 5. The germline V gene has CDR1 SGHAT and CDR2 FQNNGV. The CDR3 extends over 16 amino acids. This CDR3 is CASSLPSSGSSYEQYF. The CDR3 bases are TGTGCCAGCAGCTTACCCTCTAGCGGGAGTTCCTACGAGCAGTACTTC. The whole variable domain, remainder taken from reference TRBV11-2 and TRBJ2-7, is EAGVAQSPRYKIIEKRQSVAFWCNPISGHATLYWYQQILGQGPKLLIQFQNNGVVDDSQLPKDRFSAERLKGVDSTLKIQPAKLEDSAVYLCASSLPSSGSSYEQYFGPGTRLTVT.

V gene TRBV18 combines with J gene TRBJ2-2; 9 bases match TRBD1. The CDR3 covers 16 residues. The germline CDR1 and CDR2 sequences are KGHSH and LQKENI. J gave up 4 bases and V 3 bases, and 6 bases lay outside the gene matches. The chain's CDR3 is CASSPPRTGATGELFF. Here the CDR3 DNA reads TGTGCCAGCTCACCGCCCCGGACAGGGGCCACCGGGGAGCTGTTTTTT.

The rearrangement links TRBV5-4 to TRBJ2-3; 10 bases agree with TRBD2. This CDR3 has 16 amino acids. V was clipped by 1 base and J by 5 bases; unmatched bases: 7. CDR1 and CDR2 from the germline V gene are SGHNT and YYREEE (reference sequence). CDR3 nucleotide sequence: TGTGCCAGCAGCTTGATGGCTAGCGGGAGTGGAGATACGCAGTATTTT. It is translated as CASSLMASGSGDTQYF.

The CDR3 sequence is CASILRQGDQPQHF. Here the CDR3 DNA reads TGTGCCAGCATCCTTAGACAGGGTGATCAGCCCCAGCATTTT. The chain couples TRBV6-6 to TRBJ1-5, with TRBD1 matching 7 bases. The V gene's germline CDR1 is MNHNY and CDR2 SVGAGI (reference sequence). The CDR3 contains 14 residues. V lost 7 bases, J lost 5 bases, and 8 bases stayed unmatched.

The chain uses TRBV28 and TRBJ2-7; weak D call: TRBD2 (7 bases). The germline CDR1 and CDR2 sequences are MDHEN and SYDVKM. V was shortened by 6 bases and J by 3 bases, with 24 bases between the two germline ends. CDR3 length: 17 residues. In DNA form, the CDR3 reads TGTGCCAGCAGATCCCTGGGAGGGGGAGGGGACGTCTACGAGCAGTACTTC. Translating gives CASRSLGGGGDVYEQYF.

This sequence joins TRBV19 and TRBJ2-7, with TRBD2 identical over 10 bases. V trimming: 1 base; J trimming: 7 bases; junction bases outside the gene matches: 10. The CDR3 loop spans 16 amino acids. Germline CDR1 reads LNHDA; CDR2 reads SQIVND (reference sequence). The CDR3 DNA sequence: TGTGCCAGTAGTATAGTTGCTAGCGGGAGCCTCGGGGAGCAGTACTTC. It translates to CASSIVASGSLGEQYF. The full variable domain, in which reference TRBV19 and TRBJ2-7 provide the parts outside the CDR3, is DGGITQSPKYLFRKEGQNVTLSCEQNLNHDAMYWYRQDPGQGLRLIYYSQIVNDFQKGDIAEGYSVSREKKESFPLTVTSAQKNPTAFYLCASSIVASGSLGEQYFGPGTRLTVT.